This entry describes one TCR beta chain. This table comes from immunoSEQ multiplex PCR, and its TCRdb copy is limited to in-frame clones, with some not included. The sample consists of over 90,000 clones, roughly 80% of them appearing once. The data stem from a study of blood T cell repertoires in COVID-19. The TCR originated in a man older than 75 with active or convalescent COVID-19. Sequencing was done on a sample of peripheral blood.

DNA for the CDR3: TGCGCCAGCAGCTTGGCTGGGGCTCACTCATCTGGAAACACCATATATTTT. This gives the protein CASSLAGAHSSGNTIYF. The V gene is TRBV5-1, the J gene TRBJ1-3; D is possibly TRBD1 (5 bases). Germline V gives CDR1 SGHRS, CDR2 YFSETQ. With 0 bases removed from V and 1 base from J, the gap between germline ends came to 14 bases. There are 17 residues in the CDR3.